The T cell receptor (beta chain) described here comes from a study of cytomegalovirus exposure and HLA in healthy donors. As for the study in general: According to later analysis, the same platform produced the roughly 120 validation and some 680 first-cohort repertoires.

A remark on this clone: Its cognate antigen is unknown.

Assay: immunoSEQ multiplex PCR; the TCRdb copy retains only in-frame clones and omits some. The sample records tens of thousands of clones, around nine tenths being singletons. Regarding the study as a whole: Most TCR sequences proved rare, with some public TCRs found in many donors.

The CDR3 spans 18 residues. CDR1 is LGHNA, CDR2 YSLEER, per germline. V shed 3 bases and J 5 bases; nucleotides not matched to a gene: 14. This chain links TRBV4-3 with TRBJ1-4, with TRBD1 identical over 8 bases. Source material: PBMCs. The TCR was taken from a woman under 30 in good health and CMV-seropositive. The CDR3 loop is CASSQLGQGIDGNEKLFF. The CDR3 coding sequence is TGCGCCAGCAGCCAGCTTGGACAGGGTATTGACGGAAATGAAAAACTGTTTTTT.